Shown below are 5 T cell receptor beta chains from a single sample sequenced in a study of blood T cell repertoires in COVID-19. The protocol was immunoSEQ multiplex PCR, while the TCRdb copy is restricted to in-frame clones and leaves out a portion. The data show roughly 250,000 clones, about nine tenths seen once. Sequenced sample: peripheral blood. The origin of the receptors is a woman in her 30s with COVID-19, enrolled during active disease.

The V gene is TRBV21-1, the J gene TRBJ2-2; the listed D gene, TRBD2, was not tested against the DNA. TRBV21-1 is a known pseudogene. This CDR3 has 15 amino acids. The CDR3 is CASSNGGQDTGELFF. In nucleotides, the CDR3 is TGTGCCAGCAGCAACGGGGGGCAGGACACCGGGGAGCTGTTTTTT.

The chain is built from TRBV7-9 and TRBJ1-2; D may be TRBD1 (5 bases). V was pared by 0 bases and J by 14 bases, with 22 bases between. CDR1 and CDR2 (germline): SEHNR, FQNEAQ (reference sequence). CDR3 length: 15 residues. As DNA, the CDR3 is TGTGCCAGCAGCTTAGCGGAGGAGGGGCGGAAGTTCTTGACCTTC. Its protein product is CASSLAEEGRKFLTF.

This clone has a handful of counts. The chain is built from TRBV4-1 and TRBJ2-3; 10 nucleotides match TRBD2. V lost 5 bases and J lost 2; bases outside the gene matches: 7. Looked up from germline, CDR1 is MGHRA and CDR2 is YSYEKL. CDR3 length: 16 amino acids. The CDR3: CASSYPGLALTDTQYF. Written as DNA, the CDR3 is TGCGCCAGCAGCTACCCGGGACTAGCGCTCACAGATACGCAGTATTTT.

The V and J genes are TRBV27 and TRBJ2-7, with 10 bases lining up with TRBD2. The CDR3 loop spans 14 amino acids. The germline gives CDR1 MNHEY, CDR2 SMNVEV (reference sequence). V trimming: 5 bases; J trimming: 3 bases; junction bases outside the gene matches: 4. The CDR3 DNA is TGTGCCAGCAGTCCGGGACTAGCGTTCTACGAGCAGTACTTC. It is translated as CASSPGLAFYEQYF.

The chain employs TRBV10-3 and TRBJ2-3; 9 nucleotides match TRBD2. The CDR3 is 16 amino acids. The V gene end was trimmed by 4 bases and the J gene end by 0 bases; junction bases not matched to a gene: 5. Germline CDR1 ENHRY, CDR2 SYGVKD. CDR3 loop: CAISGWLAGSTDTQYF. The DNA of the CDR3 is TGTGCCATCAGTGGCTGGCTAGCGGGGAGCACAGATACGCAGTATTTT.